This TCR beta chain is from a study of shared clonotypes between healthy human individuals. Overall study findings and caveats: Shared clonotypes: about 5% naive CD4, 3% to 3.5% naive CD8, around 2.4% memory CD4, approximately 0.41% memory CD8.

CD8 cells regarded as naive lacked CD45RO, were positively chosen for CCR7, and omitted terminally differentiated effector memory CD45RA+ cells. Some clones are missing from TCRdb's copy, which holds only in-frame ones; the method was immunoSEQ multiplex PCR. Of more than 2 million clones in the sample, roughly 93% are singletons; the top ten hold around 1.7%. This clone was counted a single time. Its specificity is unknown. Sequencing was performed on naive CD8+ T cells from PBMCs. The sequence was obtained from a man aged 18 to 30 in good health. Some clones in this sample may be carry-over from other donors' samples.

CDR3 coding DNA: TGTGCCAGCAGTTTAACGGGACACAACACCGGGGAGCTGTTTTTT. Translated, it gives CASSLTGHNTGELFF. J is TRBJ2-2 and V is TRBV27, with D possibly TRBD1 on 6 matching bases. The CDR3 runs 15 residues. The V end was cut by 2 bases, the J end by 2 bases, with 9 bases between. In germline, CDR1 is MNHEY, CDR2 SMNVEV (reference sequence).